This T cell receptor (beta chain) was identified in a study of blood T cell repertoires in COVID-19. Overall study: COVID-19 samples, acute and convalescent, were from the United States, Italy and Spain. Sample material is recorded as cDNA or gDNA derived from T cells, B-cell-depleted T cells, or PBMCs.

Patients in Seattle were enrolled during active infection, then followed longitudinally. Original analysis: Estimation of nucleated cell counts was performed using reference gene primer amplification. The assay was immunoSEQ multiplex PCR, and TCRdb's table has in-frame clones only and misses some. V, J and clone size are those of that table, while D and trimming were read from the DNA. The sample has about 240,000 clones, 75% to 85% seen once. The ends lost 4 bases at V and 7 bases at J; junction bases unmatched: 9. This CDR3 has 15 residues. Per germline, CDR1 LNHDA and CDR2 SQIVND (reference sequence).

Material for sequencing was peripheral blood. The clonotype comes from a woman older than 75 with COVID-19, enrolled during active disease. V gene TRBV19 combines with J gene TRBJ2-4; TRBD1 agrees at 8 bases. As DNA, the CDR3 is TGTGCCAGTAGTAGGAGCTACAGGGGGGAGAACATTCAGTACTTC. Translated: CASSRSYRGENIQYF.